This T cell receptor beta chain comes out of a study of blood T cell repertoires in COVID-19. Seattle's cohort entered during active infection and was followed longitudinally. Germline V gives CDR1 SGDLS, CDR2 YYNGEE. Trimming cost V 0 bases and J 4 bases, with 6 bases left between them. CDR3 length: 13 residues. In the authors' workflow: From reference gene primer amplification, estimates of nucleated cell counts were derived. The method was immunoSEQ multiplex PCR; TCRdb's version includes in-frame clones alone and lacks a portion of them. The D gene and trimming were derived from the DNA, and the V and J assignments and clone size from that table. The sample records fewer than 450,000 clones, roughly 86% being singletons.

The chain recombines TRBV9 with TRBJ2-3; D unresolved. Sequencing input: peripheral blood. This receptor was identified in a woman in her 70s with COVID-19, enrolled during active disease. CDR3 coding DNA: TGTGCCAGCAGCGTAGGGCCCTCAGATACGCAGTATTTT. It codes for CASSVGPSDTQYF.